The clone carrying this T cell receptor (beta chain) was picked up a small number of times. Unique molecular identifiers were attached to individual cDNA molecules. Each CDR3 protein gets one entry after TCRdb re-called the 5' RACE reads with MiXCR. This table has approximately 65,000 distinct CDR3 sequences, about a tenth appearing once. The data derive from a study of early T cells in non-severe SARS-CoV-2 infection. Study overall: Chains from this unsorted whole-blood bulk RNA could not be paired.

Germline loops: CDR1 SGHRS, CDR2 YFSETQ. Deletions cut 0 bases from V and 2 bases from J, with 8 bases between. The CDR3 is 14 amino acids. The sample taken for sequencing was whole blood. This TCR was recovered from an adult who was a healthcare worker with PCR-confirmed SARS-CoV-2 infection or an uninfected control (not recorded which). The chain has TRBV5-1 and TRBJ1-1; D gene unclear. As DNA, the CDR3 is TGCGCCAGCAGCTTGGCGGCAGCTAACACTGAAGCTTTCTTT. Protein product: CASSLAAANTEAFF.